Below are 8 T cell receptor beta chains sequenced from a single sample in a study of regulatory and conventional T cells in RAG deficiency. Blood CD4+ CD25-low CD127-high conventional T cells supplied the genomic DNA template. Data came from immunoSEQ multiplex PCR; TCRdb stores just in-frame clones and leaves some out. The table lists about 9,100 clones, 90% to 95% of them singletons. The sample was CD4+ effector T cells sorted from blood. Every receptor here comes from a human donor with RAG deficiency presenting as severe combined immunodeficiency.

The rearrangement links TRBV7-2 to TRBJ1-2; perhaps TRBD1 as D (6 bases). The germline V and J ends were trimmed by 4 bases and 0 bases, with 9 bases remaining between them. The CDR3 has 14 residues. CDR1 is SGHTA and CDR2 is FQGNSA in the germline V gene. CDR3 sequence: CASSSDRSNYGYTF. CDR3 nucleotides: TGTGCCAGCAGCTCGGACAGATCTAACTATGGCTACACCTTC.

The chain recombines TRBV9 with TRBJ2-1, with no clear D. This CDR3 has 12 amino acids. The germline V and J ends were trimmed by 3 bases and 6 bases, with 7 bases remaining between them. Germline V gene data show CDR1 as SGDLS and CDR2 as YYNGEE. The CDR3 nucleotides read TGTGCCAGCAGCGCCACTATCAATGAGCAGTTCTTC. Translated: CASSATINEQFF.

The rearrangement joins TRBV7-2 to TRBJ2-3; TRBD1 might be the D (5 bases). The CDR3 covers 14 residues. Trimming removed 6 bases at V and 2 bases at J, with 12 bases between. Germline V gene sequence: CDR1 SGHTA, CDR2 FQGNSA. This CDR3 is CASSRQFLTDTQYF. DNA of the CDR3: TGTGCCAGCAGTAGACAGTTTCTCACAGATACGCAGTATTTT.

The chain links TRBV7-2 to TRBJ2-1; a possible D gene is TRBD2 (6 bases). The length of the CDR3 is 13 residues. V was pared by 4 bases and J by 9 bases, with 13 bases between. CDR1 and CDR2 (germline): SGHTA, FQGNSA. The CDR3 spells CASSSGGRGEQFF. The CDR3 DNA sequence: TGTGCCAGCAGCTCCGGGGGACGGGGTGAGCAGTTCTTC.

The V and J genes are TRBV5-1 and TRBJ2-5; D is undetermined. CDR3 size: 13 residues. Germline CDR1 and CDR2: SGHRS and YFSETQ. With 1 base removed from V and 3 bases from J, the gap between germline ends came to 7 bases. As DNA, the CDR3 is TGCGCCAGCAGCTTGATCGGAAAAGAGACCCAGTACTTC. Translated, it gives CASSLIGKETQYF.

This chain uses TRBV19 with TRBJ1-1, with 7 nucleotides matching TRBD1. V lost 3 bases and J lost 1; bases outside the gene matches: 11. The V gene's germline CDR1 is LNHDA and CDR2 SQIVND (reference sequence). The CDR3 consists of 17 residues. CDR3 DNA sequence: TGTGCCAGTAGTATCTTCCGGACAGGCCTACCGAACACTGAAGCTTTCTTT. The encoded protein is CASSIFRTGLPNTEAFF.

The V gene is TRBV28, the J gene TRBJ1-5; no reliable D call. Germline CDR1 reads MDHEN; CDR2 reads SYDVKM. The CDR3 consists of 14 residues. Trimming pared 3 bases from V and 3 bases from J, leaving 9 bases between. The CDR3 bases are TGTGCCAGCAGTTTCCACAGCGCCAATCAGCCCCAGCATTTT. Residues: CASSFHSANQPQHF.

The CDR3 DNA reads as TGCGCCAGCAGCTTGAGCGGGGCAGATACGCAGTATTTT. This codes for CASSLSGADTQYF. V is TRBV5-1 and J is TRBJ2-3; TRBD2 agrees at 7 bases. This CDR3 is 13 amino acids long. Trimming cost V 1 base and J 4 bases; bases outside gene matches: 0. Germline assignment: CDR1 SGHRS and CDR2 YFSETQ.